This T cell receptor beta chain came from a study of shared clonotypes between healthy human individuals. Germline V gene data show CDR1 as MNHGY and CDR2 as SVAAGI. The germline V and J ends were trimmed by 0 bases and 0 bases, with 9 bases remaining between them. The CDR3 extends over 15 amino acids. The method was immunoSEQ multiplex PCR; TCRdb's version includes in-frame clones alone and lacks a portion of them. This sample has some 2,100,000 clones, with 90% to 96% found just once. As concerns this clone: What it binds is not known.

Researchers partitioned CD4+ cells into CD45RA+ naive and CD45RA-negative memory subsets. General observations from the study: Only blood samples were collected, and tissue repertoires likely differ. Between a handful of donors, naive CD4 clonotypes were shared at a level of approximately 5%.

The sequencing sample was made of naive CD4+ T cells sorted from blood. The subset was: CD45RA+ positively selected. V usage is TRBV6-9 and J usage is TRBJ2-7, with D uncertain. The receptor comes from a man aged 18-30 years in good health. CDR3 sequence: CASSYSSKFSYEQYF. For the CDR3, the DNA is TGTGCCAGCAGTTATTCCAGTAAGTTCTCCTACGAGCAGTACTTC.